Given below is one TCR beta chain in context. This sample is part of a study of cytomegalovirus exposure and HLA in healthy donors. The assay was immunoSEQ multiplex PCR, and TCRdb's table has in-frame clones only and misses some. Among roughly 60,000 clones listed, 91% were seen once. The CDR3 extends over 15 amino acids. V lost 5 bases, J lost 5 bases, and 6 bases stayed unmatched. CDR1 is SGDLS and CDR2 is YYNGEE in the germline V gene. The study drew the donors from its 120-subject validation cohort, separate from the approximately 700-subject first cohort. This receptor was identified in a young woman in good health and CMV-seronegative. The specimen was PBMCs. The V call is TRBV9, the J call TRBJ2-5, with 13 bases matching TRBD2. CDR3 coding DNA: TGTGCCAGCAGGCGGACTAGCGGGAGCCAGGAGACCCAGTACTTC. Its protein product is CASRRTSGSQETQYF.